Following are 11 T cell receptor beta chains from one sample sequenced in a study of neurological immune-mediated disorders. MiXCR was run by TCRdb on the 5' RACE reads, yielding one entry per CDR3 protein. This sample has about 66,000 distinct CDR3 sequences, with approximately 4.1% found just once. Sequencing was carried out using PBMCs. The source of these receptors is a man aged 25-40 years with multiple sclerosis.

This clonotype was seen many times. The chain links TRBV12-3 or TRBV12-4 to TRBJ2-7; TRBD1 is a possible D gene (6 bases). V lost 5 bases and J lost 5, with 16 bases in between. The CDR3 totals 14 residues. The CDR3 nucleotides are TGTGCCAGCAGTACTCACAGGGTTATTAACGAGCAGTACTTC. Translation: CASSTHRVINEQYF.

In this sample, this clonotype turned up once. The chain is built from TRBV7-6 and TRBJ2-3, with TRBD2 as a possible D gene (5 bases). Germline CDR1 reads SGHVS; CDR2 reads FNYEAQ. V lost 2 bases and J 0 bases, leaving 12 bases between the germline ends. This CDR3 spans 16 amino acids. The DNA for the CDR3 is TGTGCCAGCAGCTTAACCGCGGGCCAAAGCACAGATACGCAGTATTTT. Encoded protein: CASSLTAGQSTDTQYF.

The V and J genes are TRBV9 and TRBJ1-5, with D possibly being TRBD1 (6 bases). V was trimmed by 3 bases and J by 7 bases, leaving 11 bases between them. The CDR3 contains 13 residues. CDR1 and CDR2 from the germline V gene are SGDLS and YYNGEE. CDR3 loop: CASSADSLQPQHF. CDR3 coding DNA: TGTGCCAGCAGCGCGGACAGTCTGCAGCCCCAGCATTTT.

This clonotype was detected only a few times. The gene calls are TRBV7-9 and TRBJ2-2; D remains ambiguous. The length of the CDR3 is 13 residues. V was cut by 0 bases and J by 7 bases, with 6 bases left in between. From germline, CDR1 is SEHNR and CDR2 FQNEAQ (reference sequence). DNA of the CDR3: TGTGCCAGCAGCTTAGCAAATGGCGGGGAGCTGTTTTTT. This gives the protein CASSLANGGELFF.

This clonotype appeared many times. The V and J genes are TRBV29-1 and TRBJ1-2; D gene ambiguous. The V end lost 6 bases, the J end lost 0 bases, and 11 bases lay between the germline ends. Per the germline V gene, CDR1 is SQVTM and CDR2 is ANQGSEA. The CDR3 is 13 residues long. In nucleotides, the CDR3 is TGCAGCGTCAGGACGGAAGCTAACTATGGCTACACCTTC. Its translation: CSVRTEANYGYTF.

This clonotype came up many times. The chain uses TRBV5-5 and TRBJ2-7, with TRBD1 as a possible D gene (6 bases). Trimming removed 4 bases at V and 3 bases at J, with 14 bases between. Germline CDR1 SGHKS, CDR2 YYEKEE (reference sequence). This CDR3 is built from 14 residues. This chain's CDR3 is CASSPMDRYYEQYF. As DNA, the CDR3 is TGTGCCAGCAGCCCGATGGACAGATACTACGAGCAGTACTTC.

This clonotype has ten or more counts. The V and J genes are TRBV6-2 or TRBV6-3 and TRBJ1-1; D gene unclear. The germline CDR1 and CDR2 sequences are MNHEY and SVGEGT. CDR3 length equals 15 residues. Trimming took 2 bases from V and 1 from J, leaving 11 bases between them. The CDR3 region has the DNA TGTGCCAGCAGTTACAACCGCCGGGAGAACACTGAAGCTTTCTTT. This gives the protein CASSYNRRENTEAFF.

This clonotype was seen ten or more times. V is TRBV20-1 and J is TRBJ2-6; 8 nucleotides agree with TRBD2. V gave up 1 base and J gave up 0 bases; unmatched junction bases: 5. Germline loops: CDR1 DFQATT, CDR2 SNEGSKA (reference sequence). The CDR3 sequence is 17 residues long. CDR3 loop: CSARVRGGPSGANVLTF. CDR3 DNA: TGCAGTGCTAGAGTCCGGGGGGGGCCCTCTGGGGCCAACGTCCTGACTTTC.

There are many counts of this clonotype. The V gene is TRBV14, the J gene TRBJ2-2, with 9 bases aligning to TRBD1. The CDR3 has 16 residues. The germline CDR1 and CDR2 sequences are SGHDN and FVKESK. J lost 4 bases, V lost 3 bases, and 6 bases had no gene match. The CDR3 DNA reads TGTGCCAGCAGCCACAACCGGGACAGGGCCACCGGGGAGCTGTTTTTT. Translated, it gives CASSHNRDRATGELFF.

This clonotype came up many times. The chain recombines TRBV5-1 with TRBJ2-3, with a tentative D call TRBD1 (6 bases). This CDR3 comprises 15 residues. V was clipped by 5 bases and J by 0 bases, with 13 bases between them. Germline V gene lookup returns CDR1 SGHRS and CDR2 YFSETQ. CDR3 protein: CASRTGHTSTDTQYF. In nucleotides, the CDR3 is TGCGCCAGCAGGACGGGACACACAAGCACAGATACGCAGTATTTT.

This clonotype has ten or more counts. The chain employs TRBV7-9 and TRBJ1-2; D gene uncertain. V gave up 4 bases and J gave up 1 base, with 10 bases separating them. The CDR3 totals 14 residues. Germline values: CDR1 SEHNR, CDR2 FQNEAQ (reference sequence). The CDR3 loop is CASSSIGRNYGYTF. CDR3 sequence (DNA): TGTGCCAGCAGCTCCATTGGCCGTAACTATGGCTACACCTTC.